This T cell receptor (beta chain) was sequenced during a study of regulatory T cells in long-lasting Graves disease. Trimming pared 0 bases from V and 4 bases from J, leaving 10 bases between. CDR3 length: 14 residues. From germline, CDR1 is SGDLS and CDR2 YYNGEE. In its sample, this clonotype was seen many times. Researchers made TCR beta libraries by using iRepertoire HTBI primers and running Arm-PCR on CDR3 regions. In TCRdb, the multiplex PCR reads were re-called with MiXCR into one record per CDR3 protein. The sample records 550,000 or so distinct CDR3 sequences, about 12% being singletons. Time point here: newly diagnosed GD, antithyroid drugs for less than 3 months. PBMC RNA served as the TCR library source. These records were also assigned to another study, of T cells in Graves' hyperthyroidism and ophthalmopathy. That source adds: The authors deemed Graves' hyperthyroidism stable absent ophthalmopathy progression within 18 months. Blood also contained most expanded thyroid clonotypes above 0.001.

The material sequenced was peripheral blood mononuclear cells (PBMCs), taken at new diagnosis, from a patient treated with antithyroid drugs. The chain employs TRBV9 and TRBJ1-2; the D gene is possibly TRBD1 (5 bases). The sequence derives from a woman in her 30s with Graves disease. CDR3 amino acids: CASSVGGGAYGYTF. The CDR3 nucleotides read TGTGCCAGCAGCGTAGGTGGAGGGGCCTATGGCTACACCTTC.